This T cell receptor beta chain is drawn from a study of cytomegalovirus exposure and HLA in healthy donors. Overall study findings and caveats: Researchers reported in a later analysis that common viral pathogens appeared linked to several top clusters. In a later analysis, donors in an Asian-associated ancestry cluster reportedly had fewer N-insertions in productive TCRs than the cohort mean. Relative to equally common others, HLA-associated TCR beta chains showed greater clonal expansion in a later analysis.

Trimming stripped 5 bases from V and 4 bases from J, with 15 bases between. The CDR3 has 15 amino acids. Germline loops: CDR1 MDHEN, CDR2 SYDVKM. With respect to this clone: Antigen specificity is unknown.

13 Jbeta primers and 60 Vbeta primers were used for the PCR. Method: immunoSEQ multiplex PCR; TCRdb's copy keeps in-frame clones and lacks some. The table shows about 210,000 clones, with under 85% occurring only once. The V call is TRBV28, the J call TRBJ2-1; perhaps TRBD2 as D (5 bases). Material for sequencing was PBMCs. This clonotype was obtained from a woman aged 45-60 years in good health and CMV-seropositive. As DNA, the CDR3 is TGTGCCAGCAGTCCAAGACTAAGTCGGTACAATGAGCAGTTCTTC. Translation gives CASSPRLSRYNEQFF.